This T cell receptor beta chain was profiled in a study of identical twins. V gave up 6 bases and J gave up 0 bases; unmatched junction bases: 8. Per germline, CDR1 MDHEN and CDR2 SYDVKM. This CDR3 has 17 amino acids. Remarks on this clonotype: Its antigen is currently unknown.

A universal primer site came from template switching; cDNA carried unique molecular identifiers. TCRdb passed the 5' RACE reads through MiXCR, listing each CDR3 protein once. The sample comprises about 720,000 distinct CDR3 sequences, less than 10% of which are singletons, and around 0.98% rests with the top ten. Broader study findings: Sequences that were out-of-frame, alpha and twin-shared displayed an excess of low generation probability. Zero-insertion analyses were open to partial confounding by invariant MAIT and iNKT cells. High-abundance cord blood beta clonotypes had fewer insertions; memory repertoires showed none.

Separately, the same data were catalogued under a study of yellow fever vaccine responses in identical twins.

Sequenced sample: PBMCs. The J gene is TRBJ2-6, the V gene TRBV28, with TRBD1 matching over 7 bases. This clonotype was obtained from a woman under 30 in good health. Here the CDR3 reads CASRKRDSLSGANVLTF. The CDR3, as DNA: TGTGCCAGCAGAAAACGGGACAGCCTCTCTGGGGCCAACGTCCTGACTTTC.